The present entry profiles one T cell receptor (beta chain) with its context. Antigen unknown. Germline CDR1 is MDHEN and CDR2 is SYDVKM. The V and J ends lost 9 bases and 4 bases respectively, with 21 bases between them. CDR3 length: 15 amino acids. The table came from immunoSEQ multiplex PCR; TCRdb's copy has only in-frame clones and leaves some out. The sample lists around 62,000 clones, 65% to 90% seen once, with approximately 2.4% in the top ten. The data were taken from a study of OX40 agonist ivuxolimab in advanced cancers. Study information: Patients assigned to dose escalation were diagnosed with hepatocellular carcinoma, melanoma, renal cell or head and neck cancer. Study-wide results and caveats: At 0.1 to 3.0 mg/kg and by week 6, clonal expansion occurred in CD4+ and CD8+ blood T cells.

The receptor was isolated from an adult with an advanced solid tumor such as melanoma, head and neck, liver or kidney cancer. Material: CD4+ or CD8+ T cells sorted from blood, obtained in a trial of the OX40 agonist ivuxolimab. This chain links TRBV28 with TRBJ1-1; D might be TRBD1 (5 bases). DNA of the CDR3: TGTGCCAGTAGGAGTCAGGAGACAGCGGGCACTGAAGCTTTCTTT. Its protein is CASRSQETAGTEAFF.